A single sample is the source of the 9 T cell receptor beta chains below, sequenced in a study of blood T cell repertoires in COVID-19. Sequencing was performed with immunoSEQ multiplex PCR; in TCRdb, only in-frame clones are kept and a portion is missing. The table records approximately 210,000 clones, 70% to 90% of them present only once. The sequenced sample was PBMCs or T cells enriched from blood (not recorded which). The receptors come from a man aged 25-45 years with acute COVID-19.

V is TRBV5-1 and J is TRBJ1-2, with 8 bases that match TRBD1. Germline-derived CDR1 and CDR2 are SGHRS and YFSETQ. This CDR3 spans 16 amino acids. Germline trimming cut 3 bases from V and 4 bases from J; bases unmatched to any gene: 11. The CDR3 loop reads CASSSLIRGQGYGYTF. Here the CDR3 DNA reads TGCGCCAGCAGCTCCTTGATCAGGGGGCAGGGCTATGGCTACACCTTC.

This clone turned up a few times. The chain uses TRBV6-5 and TRBJ1-6, with TRBD1 identical over 9 bases. Germline trimming cut 5 bases from V and 7 bases from J; bases unmatched to any gene: 6. Germline V lookup: CDR1 MNHEY, CDR2 SVGAGI. There are 15 residues in the CDR3. The chain's CDR3 is CASSRGTGKNSPLHF. The CDR3 DNA follows: TGTGCCAGCAGTCGGGGGACAGGGAAGAATTCACCCCTCCACTTT.

This chain joins TRBV18 and TRBJ2-2, with a tentative D call TRBD1 (5 bases). Deletions cut 2 bases from V and 6 bases from J, with 13 bases between. The germline V gene has CDR1 KGHSH and CDR2 LQKENI. The CDR3 loop spans 15 amino acids. The CDR3 DNA follows: TGTGCCAGCTCACCAGCGACTGGGGCCTCCGGGGAGCTGTTTTTT. Translating gives CASSPATGASGELFF.

This chain joins TRBV5-1 and TRBJ1-1, with TRBD1 as a possible D gene (5 bases). The CDR3 spans 14 residues. The germline V and J ends were trimmed by 3 bases and 0 bases, with 9 bases remaining between them. Looked up from germline, CDR1 is SGHRS and CDR2 is YFSETQ. The CDR3 nucleotides read TGCGCCAGCAGCTCCGGGACTATGAACACTGAAGCTTTCTTT. Protein: CASSSGTMNTEAFF.

The chain recombines TRBV6-1 with TRBJ1-2; 8 nucleotides align to TRBD1. The germline gives CDR1 MNHNS, CDR2 SASEGT. With 3 bases clipped from V and 5 bases from J, the junction kept 2 bases outside the gene matches. The CDR3 spans 13 residues. The CDR3, as DNA: TGTGCCAGCAGTGAGGACAGGGTTTATGGCTACACCTTC. It specifies CASSEDRVYGYTF.

In this sample, this clone turned up a few times. The chain joins TRBV15 to TRBJ1-4; D gene unclear. Trimming left V 1 base short and J 8 bases short, with 5 bases between. This CDR3 is 12 amino acids long. Per the germline V gene, CDR1 is LNHNV and CDR2 is YYDKDF (reference sequence). The chain's CDR3 is CATSRVKEKLFF. CDR3 DNA: TGTGCCACCAGCAGAGTAAAAGAAAAACTGTTTTTT.

There are a few counts of this clone. The chain recombines TRBV10-1 with TRBJ2-7; 9 nucleotides match TRBD1. The germline V gene has CDR1 WNHNN and CDR2 SYGVQD (reference sequence). This CDR3 has 19 amino acids. After removal of 0 bases from V and 0 bases from J, the junction contained 12 bases not matched to a gene. The CDR3 protein is CASSESKGFLGQGSYEQYF. The CDR3 DNA is TGCGCCAGCAGTGAGTCGAAGGGTTTTCTGGGACAGGGCTCCTACGAGCAGTACTTC.

There are a few counts of this clone. The rearrangement links TRBV28 to TRBJ2-7; TRBD2 matches 8 bases. The CDR3 is 17 residues long. CDR1 MDHEN and CDR2 SYDVKM come from the germline V gene. The V gene end was trimmed by 6 bases and the J gene end by 6 bases; junction bases not matched to a gene: 19. Written as DNA, the CDR3 is TGTGCCAGCAGCTTCCTCCATAGCGGGGAGCGGAGACGCGAGCAGTACTTC. It encodes CASSFLHSGERRREQYF.

The genes are TRBV5-4 and TRBJ2-1; 8 bases are a match to TRBD2. The CDR3 has 12 residues. Trimming took 5 bases from V and 8 from J; bases not matched to a gene: 3. Germline-derived CDR1 and CDR2 are SGHNT and YYREEE (reference sequence). This CDR3 is CASSPGGDEQFF. CDR3 sequence (DNA): TGTGCCAGCAGTCCCGGGGGGGATGAGCAGTTCTTC. Supplemented by reference TRBV5-4 and TRBJ2-1, the full variable domain reads ETGVTQSPTHLIKTRGQQVTLRCSSQSGHNTVSWYQQALGQGPQFIFQYYREEENGRGNFPPRFSGLQFPNYSSELNVNALELDDSALYLCASSPGGDEQFFGPGTRLTVL.